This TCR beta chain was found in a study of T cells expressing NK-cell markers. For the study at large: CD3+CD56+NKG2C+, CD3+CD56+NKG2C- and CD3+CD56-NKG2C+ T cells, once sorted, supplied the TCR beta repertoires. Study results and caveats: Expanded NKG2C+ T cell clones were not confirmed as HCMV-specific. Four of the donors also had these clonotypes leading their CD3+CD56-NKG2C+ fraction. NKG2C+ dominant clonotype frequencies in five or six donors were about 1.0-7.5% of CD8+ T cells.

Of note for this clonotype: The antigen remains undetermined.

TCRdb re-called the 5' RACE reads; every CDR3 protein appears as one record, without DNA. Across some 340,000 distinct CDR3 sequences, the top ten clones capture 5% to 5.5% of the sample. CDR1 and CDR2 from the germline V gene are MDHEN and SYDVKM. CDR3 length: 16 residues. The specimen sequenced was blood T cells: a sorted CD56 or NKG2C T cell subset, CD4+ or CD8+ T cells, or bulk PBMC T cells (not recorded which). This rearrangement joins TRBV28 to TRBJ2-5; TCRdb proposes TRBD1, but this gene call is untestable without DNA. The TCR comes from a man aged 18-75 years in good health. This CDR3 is CASRPSGQFGGETQYF.